This T cell receptor beta chain was sequenced in a study of spatial heterogeneity in lung cancer. Study as a whole: Matched bulk RNA-seq yielded a T cell transcriptional module score. Counts of TCR transcripts in tumor regions correlated strongly with that score. Each distinct TCR and UMI combination averaged more than ten appearances in raw reads.

J gave up 2 bases and V 5 bases, and 3 bases lay outside the gene matches. There are 15 residues in the CDR3. The time point denotes: sample taken at primary tumor resection. Unsorted samples of tumor, nontumor lung or frozen PBMC had their whole RNA sequenced. Study conclusions and caveats: For expanded intratumoral alpha and beta TCRs, counts tracked tumor mutation counts. Expanded TCRs that were ubiquitous or regional had counts tracking ubiquitous and regional nonsynonymous mutations, respectively.

Each CDR3 protein is one row after TCRdb ran MiXCR on the 5' RACE reads. The sample includes some 1,600 distinct CDR3 sequences, 8.9% of them seen just once. By its share, this clonotype is large. Its antigen is currently unknown. The V and J genes are TRBV12-3 or TRBV12-4 and TRBJ2-1, with 10 bases that match TRBD2. This specimen consisted of lung tumor tissue, obtained at surgery. This receptor was identified in a male donor with early-stage non-small cell lung cancer. In DNA form, the CDR3 reads TGTGCCAGCAGTGAGACTAGCGGGCCCTACAATGAGCAGTTCTTC. It encodes CASSETSGPYNEQFF.